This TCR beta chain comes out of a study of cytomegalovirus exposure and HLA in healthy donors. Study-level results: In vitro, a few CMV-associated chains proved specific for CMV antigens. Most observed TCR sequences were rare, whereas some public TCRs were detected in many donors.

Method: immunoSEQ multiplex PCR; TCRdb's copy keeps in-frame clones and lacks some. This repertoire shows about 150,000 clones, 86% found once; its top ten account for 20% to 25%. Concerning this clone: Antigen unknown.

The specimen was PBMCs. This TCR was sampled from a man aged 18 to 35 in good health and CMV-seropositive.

The DNA for the CDR3 is TGTGCCAGCAGCTCACTTACCGGGACAGGGTTTACAGATACGCAGTATTTT. Its translation: CASSSLTGTGFTDTQYF. The chain carries TRBV11-2 and TRBJ2-3, with 9 bases matching TRBD1. Germline CDR1 and CDR2: SGHAT and FQNNGV. The CDR3 length is 17 residues. V trimming: 4 bases; J trimming: 3 bases; junction bases outside the gene matches: 11.